The entry below gives a single T cell receptor beta chain sequence along with its context. Here immunoSEQ multiplex PCR was the method, and the copy in TCRdb shows in-frame clones only, minus some. This sample yields approximately 200,000 clones, of which around 86% are seen a single time; more than 7.5% belongs to the top ten. The data derive from a study of blood T cell repertoires in COVID-19. Participants were aged about 18 to 100 years from about two dozen US areas. Symptom resolution, clearance, or two negative PCRs marked the recovered donors of Cohort 3. Germline V lookup: CDR1 SGHRS, CDR2 YFSETQ. V was pared by 0 bases and J by 0 bases, with 13 bases between. The CDR3 sequence is 18 residues long.

This sequence originates from a woman in her 30s who had recovered from COVID-19. The source material was PBMCs or T cells enriched from blood (not recorded which). The chain employs TRBV5-1 and TRBJ2-6; D is undetermined. CDR3 sequence reads: CASSLELRGTSGANVLTF. The CDR3 DNA sequence: TGCGCCAGCAGCTTGGAGTTGCGCGGCACCTCTGGGGCCAACGTCCTGACTTTC.